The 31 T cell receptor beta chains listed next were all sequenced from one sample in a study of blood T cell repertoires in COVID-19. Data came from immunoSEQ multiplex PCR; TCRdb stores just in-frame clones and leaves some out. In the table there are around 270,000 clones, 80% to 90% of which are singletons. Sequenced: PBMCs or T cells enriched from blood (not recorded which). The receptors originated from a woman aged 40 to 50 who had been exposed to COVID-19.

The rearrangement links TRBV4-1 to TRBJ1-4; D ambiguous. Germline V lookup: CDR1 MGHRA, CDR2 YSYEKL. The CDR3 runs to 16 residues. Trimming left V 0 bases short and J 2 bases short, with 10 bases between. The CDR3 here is CASSQESRYTNEKLFF. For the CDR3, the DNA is TGCGCCAGCAGCCAAGAGTCTAGGTATACTAATGAAAAACTGTTTTTT.

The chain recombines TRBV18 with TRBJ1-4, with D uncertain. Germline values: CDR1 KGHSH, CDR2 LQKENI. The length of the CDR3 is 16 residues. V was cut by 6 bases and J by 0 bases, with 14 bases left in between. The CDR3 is CASSPGLGTTNEKLFF. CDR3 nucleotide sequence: TGTGCCAGCTCCCCGGGGTTGGGGACAACTAATGAAAAACTGTTTTTT.

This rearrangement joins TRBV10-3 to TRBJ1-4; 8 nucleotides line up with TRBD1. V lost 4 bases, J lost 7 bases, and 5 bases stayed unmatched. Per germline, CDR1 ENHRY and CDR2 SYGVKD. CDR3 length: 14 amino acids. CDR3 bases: TGTGCCATCAGTGGGCAGGGGGCGGGTGAAAAACTGTTTTTT. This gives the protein CAISGQGAGEKLFF.

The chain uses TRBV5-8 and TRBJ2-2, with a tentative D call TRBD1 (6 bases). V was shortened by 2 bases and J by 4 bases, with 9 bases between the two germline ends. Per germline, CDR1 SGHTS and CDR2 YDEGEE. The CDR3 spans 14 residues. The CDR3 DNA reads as TGTGCCAGCAGCTTTGAGGGGGTCACCGGGGAGCTGTTTTTT. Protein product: CASSFEGVTGELFF.

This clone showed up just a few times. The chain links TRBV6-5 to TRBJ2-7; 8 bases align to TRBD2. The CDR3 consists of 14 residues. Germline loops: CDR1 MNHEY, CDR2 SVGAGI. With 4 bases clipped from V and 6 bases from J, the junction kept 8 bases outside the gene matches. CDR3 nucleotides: TGTGCCAGCAGTTCTGCCGGGACTAGTGTCGAGCAGTACGTC. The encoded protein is CASSSAGTSVEQYV.

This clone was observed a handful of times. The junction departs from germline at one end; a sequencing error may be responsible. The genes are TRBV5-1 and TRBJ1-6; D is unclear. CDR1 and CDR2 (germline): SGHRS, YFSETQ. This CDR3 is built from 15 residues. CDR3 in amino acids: CASSSGGNIESPLHF. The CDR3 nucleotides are TGTGCCAGCAGCTCCGGAGGGAACATTGAATCACCCCTCCACTTT.

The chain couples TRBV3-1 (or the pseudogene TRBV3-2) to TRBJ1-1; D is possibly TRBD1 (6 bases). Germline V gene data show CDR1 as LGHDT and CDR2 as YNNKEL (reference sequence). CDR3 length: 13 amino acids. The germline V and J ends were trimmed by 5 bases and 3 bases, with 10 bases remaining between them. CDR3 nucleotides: TGTGCCAGCAGCAACTACAGGGACACTGAAGCTTTCTTT. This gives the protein CASSNYRDTEAFF.

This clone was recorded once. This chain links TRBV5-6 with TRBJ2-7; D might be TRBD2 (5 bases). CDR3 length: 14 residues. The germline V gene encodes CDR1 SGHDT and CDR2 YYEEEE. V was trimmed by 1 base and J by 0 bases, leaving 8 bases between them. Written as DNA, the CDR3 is TGTGCCAGCAGCTTGTACGGGGACTCCTACGAGCAGTACGTC. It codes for CASSLYGDSYEQYV.

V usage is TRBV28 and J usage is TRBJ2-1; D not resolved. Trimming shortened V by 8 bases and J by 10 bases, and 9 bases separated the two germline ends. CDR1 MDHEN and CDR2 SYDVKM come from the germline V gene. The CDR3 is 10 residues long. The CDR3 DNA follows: TGTGCCAGCGGCATGCGGGAGCAGTTCTTC. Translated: CASGMREQFF.

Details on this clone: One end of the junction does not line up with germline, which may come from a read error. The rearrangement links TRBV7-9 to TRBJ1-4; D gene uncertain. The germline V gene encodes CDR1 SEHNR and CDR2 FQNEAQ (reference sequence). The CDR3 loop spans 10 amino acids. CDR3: CASSLAPGLF. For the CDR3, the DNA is TGTGCCAGCAGCTTAGCGCCGGGTCTTTTT.

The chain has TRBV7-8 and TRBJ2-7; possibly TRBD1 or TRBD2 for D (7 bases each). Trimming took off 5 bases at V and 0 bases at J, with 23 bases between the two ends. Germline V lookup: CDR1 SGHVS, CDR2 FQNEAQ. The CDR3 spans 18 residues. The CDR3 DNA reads TGTGCCAGCAGCCAGGGGGGCCTAGCGGACTATAGCTCCTACGAGCAGTACGTC. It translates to CASSQGGLADYSSYEQYV.

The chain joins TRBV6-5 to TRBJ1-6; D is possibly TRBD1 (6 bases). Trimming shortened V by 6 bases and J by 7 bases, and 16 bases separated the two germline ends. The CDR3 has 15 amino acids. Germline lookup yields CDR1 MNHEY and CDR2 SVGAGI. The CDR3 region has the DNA TGTGCCAGCAGGCAAAGACAGGCCTGGAATTCACCCCTCCACTTT. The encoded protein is CASRQRQAWNSPLHF.

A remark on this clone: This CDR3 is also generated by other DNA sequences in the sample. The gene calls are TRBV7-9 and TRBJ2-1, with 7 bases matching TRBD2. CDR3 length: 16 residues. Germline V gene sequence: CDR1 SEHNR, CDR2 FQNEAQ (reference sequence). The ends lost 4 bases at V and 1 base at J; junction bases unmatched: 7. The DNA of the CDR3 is TGTGCCAGCAGCTCCACTGGCGGGAGTTCCTACAATGAGCAGTTCTTC. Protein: CASSSTGGSSYNEQFF.

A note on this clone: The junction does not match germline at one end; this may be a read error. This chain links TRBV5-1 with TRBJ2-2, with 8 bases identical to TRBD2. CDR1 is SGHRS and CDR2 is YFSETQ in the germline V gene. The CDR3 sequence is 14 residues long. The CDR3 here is CASSLTSGSGELFF. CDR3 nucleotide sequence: TGTGCCAGCAGCTTAACTAGCGGTTCCGGGGAGCTGTTTTTT.

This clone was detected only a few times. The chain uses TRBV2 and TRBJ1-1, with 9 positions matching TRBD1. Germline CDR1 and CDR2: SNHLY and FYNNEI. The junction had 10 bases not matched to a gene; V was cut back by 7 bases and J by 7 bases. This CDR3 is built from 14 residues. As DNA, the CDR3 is TGTGCCAGCACCCCACAGGGGGCGGTTGGTGAAGCTTTCTTT. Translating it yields CASTPQGAVGEAFF.

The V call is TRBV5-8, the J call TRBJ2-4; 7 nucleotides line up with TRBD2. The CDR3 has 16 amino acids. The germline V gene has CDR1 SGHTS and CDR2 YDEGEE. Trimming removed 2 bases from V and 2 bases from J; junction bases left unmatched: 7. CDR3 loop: CASSFRQTSSKNIQYF. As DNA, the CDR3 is TGTGCCAGCAGCTTTCGGCAGACTAGCTCCAAAAACATTCAGTACTTC.

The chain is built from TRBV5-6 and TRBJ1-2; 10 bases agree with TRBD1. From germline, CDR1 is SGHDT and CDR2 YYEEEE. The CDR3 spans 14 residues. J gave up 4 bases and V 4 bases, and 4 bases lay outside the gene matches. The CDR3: CASSPGQGIYGYTF. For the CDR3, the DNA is TGTGCCAGCAGCCCGGGACAGGGGATCTATGGCTACACCTTC.

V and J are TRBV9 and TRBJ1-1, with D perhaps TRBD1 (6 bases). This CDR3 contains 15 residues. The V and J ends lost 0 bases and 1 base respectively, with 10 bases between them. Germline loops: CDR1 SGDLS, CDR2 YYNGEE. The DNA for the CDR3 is TGTGCCAGCAGCGTAGTCGACAGGACGAACACTGAAGCTTTCTTT. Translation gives CASSVVDRTNTEAFF.

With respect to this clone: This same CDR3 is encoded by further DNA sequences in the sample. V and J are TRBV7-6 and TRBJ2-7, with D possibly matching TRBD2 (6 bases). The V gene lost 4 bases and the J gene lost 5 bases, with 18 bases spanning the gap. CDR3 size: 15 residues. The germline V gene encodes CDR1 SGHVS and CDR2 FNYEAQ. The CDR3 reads CASSSQDGGFDEQYF. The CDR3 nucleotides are TGTGCCAGCAGCTCCCAGGACGGAGGGTTCGACGAGCAGTACTTC.

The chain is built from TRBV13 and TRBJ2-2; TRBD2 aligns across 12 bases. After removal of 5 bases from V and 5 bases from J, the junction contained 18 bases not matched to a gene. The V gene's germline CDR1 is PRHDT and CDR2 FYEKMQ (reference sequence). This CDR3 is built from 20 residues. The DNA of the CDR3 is TGTGCCAGCAGCCTCCCACCCACCGCTAGACTAGCGGGAGAAACCGGGGAGCTGTTTTTT. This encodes CASSLPPTARLAGETGELFF.

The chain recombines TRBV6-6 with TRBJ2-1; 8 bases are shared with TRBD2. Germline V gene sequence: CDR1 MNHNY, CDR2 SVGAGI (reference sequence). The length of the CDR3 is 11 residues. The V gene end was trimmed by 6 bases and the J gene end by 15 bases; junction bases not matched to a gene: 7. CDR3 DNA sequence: TGTGCCAGCAGCCAAAGCGGGAGCCCGTTCTTC. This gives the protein CASSQSGSPFF.

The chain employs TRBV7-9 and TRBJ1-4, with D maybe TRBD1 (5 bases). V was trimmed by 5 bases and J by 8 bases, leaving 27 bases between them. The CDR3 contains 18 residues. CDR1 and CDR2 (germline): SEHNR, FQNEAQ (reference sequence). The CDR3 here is CASSAYPSSGLRKEKLFF. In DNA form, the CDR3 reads TGTGCCAGCAGCGCTTATCCTTCGTCAGGGCTTCGTAAGGAAAAACTGTTTTTT.

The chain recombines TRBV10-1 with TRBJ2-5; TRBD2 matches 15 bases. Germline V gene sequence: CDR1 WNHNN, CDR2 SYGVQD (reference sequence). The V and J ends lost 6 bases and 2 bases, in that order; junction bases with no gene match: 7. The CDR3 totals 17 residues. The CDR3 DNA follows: TGCGCCAGCAGGGCGCGGACTAGCGGGGGGGGACAAGAGACCCAGTACTTC. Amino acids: CASRARTSGGGQETQYF.

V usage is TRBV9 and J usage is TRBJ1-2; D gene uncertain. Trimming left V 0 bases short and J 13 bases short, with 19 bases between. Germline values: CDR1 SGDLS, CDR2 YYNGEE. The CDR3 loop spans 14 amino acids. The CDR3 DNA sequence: TGTGCCAGCAGCGTAGCAACGGGGTTCATCGATTGCACCTTC. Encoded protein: CASSVATGFIDCTF. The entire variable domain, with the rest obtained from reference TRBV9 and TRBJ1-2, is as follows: DSGVTQTPKHLITATGQRVTLRCSPRSGDLSVYWYQQSLDQGLQFLIQYYNGEERAKGNILERFSAQQFPDLHSELNLSSLELGDSALYFCASSVATGFIDCTFGSGTRLTVV.

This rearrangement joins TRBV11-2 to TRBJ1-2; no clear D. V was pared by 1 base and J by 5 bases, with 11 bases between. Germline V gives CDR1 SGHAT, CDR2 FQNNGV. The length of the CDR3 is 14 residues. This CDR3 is CASSLGQVEYGYTF. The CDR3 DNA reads TGTGCCAGCAGCTTAGGGCAGGTCGAATATGGCTACACCTTC.

Here the CDR3 DNA reads TGTGCCAGCAGCTTGGGATTAGCGGTTCTCACCGGGGAGCTGTTTTTT. Protein: CASSLGLAVLTGELFF. The chain is built from TRBV5-6 and TRBJ2-2, with a tentative D call TRBD2 (6 bases). Germline-derived CDR1 and CDR2 are SGHDT and YYEEEE. This CDR3 comprises 16 residues. The V and J ends lost 0 bases and 4 bases respectively, with 13 bases between them.

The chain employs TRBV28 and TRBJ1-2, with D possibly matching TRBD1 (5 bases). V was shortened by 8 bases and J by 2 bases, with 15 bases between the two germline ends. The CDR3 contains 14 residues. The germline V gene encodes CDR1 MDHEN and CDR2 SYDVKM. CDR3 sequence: CASRPGGGNYGYTF. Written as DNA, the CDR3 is TGTGCCAGCCGCCCAGGTGGGGGGAACTATGGCTACACCTTC.

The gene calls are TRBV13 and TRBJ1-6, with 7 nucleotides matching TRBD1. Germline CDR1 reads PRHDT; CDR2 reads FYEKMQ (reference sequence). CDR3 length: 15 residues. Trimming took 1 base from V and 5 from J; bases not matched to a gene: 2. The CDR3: CASSLEGTDNSPLHF. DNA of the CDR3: TGTGCCAGCAGCTTAGAGGGGACAGATAATTCACCCCTCCACTTT.

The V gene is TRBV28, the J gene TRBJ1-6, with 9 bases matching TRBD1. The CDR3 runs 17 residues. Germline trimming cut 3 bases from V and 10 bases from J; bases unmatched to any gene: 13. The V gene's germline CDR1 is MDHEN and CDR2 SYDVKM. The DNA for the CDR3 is TGTGCCAGCAGTTTCCAACCGGGACAGGGTTTGGGATCACCCCTCCACTTT. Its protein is CASSFQPGQGLGSPLHF.

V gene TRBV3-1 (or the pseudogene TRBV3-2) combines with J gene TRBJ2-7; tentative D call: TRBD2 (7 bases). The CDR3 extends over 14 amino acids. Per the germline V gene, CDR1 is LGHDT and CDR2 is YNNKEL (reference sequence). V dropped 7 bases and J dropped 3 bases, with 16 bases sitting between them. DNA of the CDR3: TGTGCCAGCACTCTGGGGGGGGGCAGCTACGAGCAGTACTTC. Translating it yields CASTLGGGSYEQYF.

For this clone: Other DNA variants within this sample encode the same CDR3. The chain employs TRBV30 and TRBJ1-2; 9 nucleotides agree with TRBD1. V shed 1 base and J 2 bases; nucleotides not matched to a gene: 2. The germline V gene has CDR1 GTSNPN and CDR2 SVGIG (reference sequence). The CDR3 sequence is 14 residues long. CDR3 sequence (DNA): TGTGCCTGGAGTGGGACAGGGGCCAACTATGGCTACACCTTC. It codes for CAWSGTGANYGYTF. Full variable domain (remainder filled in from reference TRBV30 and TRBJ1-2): SQTIHQWPATLVQPVGSPLSLECTVEGTSNPNLYWYRQAAGRGLQLLFYSVGIGQISSEVPQNLSASRPQDRQFILSSKKLLLSDSGFYLCAWSGTGANYGYTFGSGTRLTVV.